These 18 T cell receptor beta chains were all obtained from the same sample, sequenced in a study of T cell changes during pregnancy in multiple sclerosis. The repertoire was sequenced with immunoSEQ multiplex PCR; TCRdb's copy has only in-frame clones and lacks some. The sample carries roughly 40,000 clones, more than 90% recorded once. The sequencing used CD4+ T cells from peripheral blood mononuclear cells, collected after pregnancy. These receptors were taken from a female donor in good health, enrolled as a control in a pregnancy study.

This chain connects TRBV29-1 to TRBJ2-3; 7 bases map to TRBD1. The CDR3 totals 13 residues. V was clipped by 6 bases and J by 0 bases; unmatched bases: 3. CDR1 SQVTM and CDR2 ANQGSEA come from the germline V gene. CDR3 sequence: CSVTGPSTDTQYF. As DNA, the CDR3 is TGCAGCGTGACAGGGCCTAGCACAGATACGCAGTATTTT.

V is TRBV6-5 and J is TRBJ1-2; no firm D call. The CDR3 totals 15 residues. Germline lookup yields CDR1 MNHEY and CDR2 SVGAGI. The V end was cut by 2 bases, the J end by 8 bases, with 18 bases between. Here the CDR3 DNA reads TGTGCCAGCAGTTACGGGCCCTCCCCTCTATGGGGCTACACCTTC. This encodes CASSYGPSPLWGYTF.

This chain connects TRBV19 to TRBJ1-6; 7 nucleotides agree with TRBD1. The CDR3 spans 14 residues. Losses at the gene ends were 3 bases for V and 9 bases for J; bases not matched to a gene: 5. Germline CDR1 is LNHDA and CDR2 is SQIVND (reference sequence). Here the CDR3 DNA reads TGTGCCAGTAGTATCGGGACAGCTTCTTCACCCCTCCACTTT. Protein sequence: CASSIGTASSPLHF.

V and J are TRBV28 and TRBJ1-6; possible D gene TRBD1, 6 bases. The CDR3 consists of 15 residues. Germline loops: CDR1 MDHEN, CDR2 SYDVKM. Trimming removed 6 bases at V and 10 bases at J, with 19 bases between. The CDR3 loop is CASSLPDRIGSPLHF. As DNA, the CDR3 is TGTGCCAGCAGCTTACCCGACAGGATCGGATCACCCCTCCACTTT.

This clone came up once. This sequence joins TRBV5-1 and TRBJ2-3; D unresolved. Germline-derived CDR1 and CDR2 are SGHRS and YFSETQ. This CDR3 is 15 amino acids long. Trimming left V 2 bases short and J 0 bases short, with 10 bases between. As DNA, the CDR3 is TGCGCCAGCAGCTTTAGCTCAACTAGCACAGATACGCAGTATTTT. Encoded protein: CASSFSSTSTDTQYF.

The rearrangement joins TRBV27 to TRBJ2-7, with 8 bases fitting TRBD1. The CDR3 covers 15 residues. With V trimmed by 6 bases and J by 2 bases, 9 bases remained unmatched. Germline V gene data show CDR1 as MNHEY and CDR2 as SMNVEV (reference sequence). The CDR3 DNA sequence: TGTGCCAGCAGCCAAGGACAGGGCCACACCTACGAGCAGTACTTC. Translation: CASSQGQGHTYEQYF.

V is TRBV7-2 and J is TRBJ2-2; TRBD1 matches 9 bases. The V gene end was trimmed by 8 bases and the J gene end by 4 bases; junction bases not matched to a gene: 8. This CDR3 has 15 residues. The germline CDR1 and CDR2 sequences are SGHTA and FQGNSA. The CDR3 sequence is CASLLGTGPTGELFF. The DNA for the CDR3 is TGTGCCAGCCTCCTAGGGACAGGGCCCACCGGGGAGCTGTTTTTT.

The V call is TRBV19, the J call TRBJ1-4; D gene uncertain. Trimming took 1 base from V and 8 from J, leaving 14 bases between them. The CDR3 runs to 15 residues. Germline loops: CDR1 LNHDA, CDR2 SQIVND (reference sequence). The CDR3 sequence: CASSIAIAREEKLFF. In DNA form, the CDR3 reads TGTGCCAGTAGTATAGCCATTGCAAGAGAAGAAAAACTGTTTTTT. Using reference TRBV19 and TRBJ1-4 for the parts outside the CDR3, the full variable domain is DGGITQSPKYLFRKEGQNVTLSCEQNLNHDAMYWYRQDPGQGLRLIYYSQIVNDFQKGDIAEGYSVSREKKESFPLTVTSAQKNPTAFYLCASSIAIAREEKLFFGSGTQLSVL.

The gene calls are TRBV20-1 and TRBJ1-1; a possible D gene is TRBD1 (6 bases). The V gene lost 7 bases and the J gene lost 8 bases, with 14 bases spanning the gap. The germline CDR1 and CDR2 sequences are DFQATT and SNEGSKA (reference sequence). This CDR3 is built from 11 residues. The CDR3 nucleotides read TGCAGTGGGATGCCGGGACAAGAAGCTTTCTTT. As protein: CSGMPGQEAFF.

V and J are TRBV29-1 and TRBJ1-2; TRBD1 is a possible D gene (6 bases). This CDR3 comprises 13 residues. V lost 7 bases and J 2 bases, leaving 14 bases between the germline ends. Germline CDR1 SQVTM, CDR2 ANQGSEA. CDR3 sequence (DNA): TGCAGCGGGACCACAGGGCTGAACTATGGCTACACCTTC. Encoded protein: CSGTTGLNYGYTF. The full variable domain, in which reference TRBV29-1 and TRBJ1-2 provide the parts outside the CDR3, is SAVISQKPSRDICQRGTSLTIQCQVDSQVTMMFWYRQQPGQSLTLIATANQGSEATYESGFVIDKFPISRPNLTFSTLTVSNMSPEDSSIYLCSGTTGLNYGYTFGSGTRLTVV.

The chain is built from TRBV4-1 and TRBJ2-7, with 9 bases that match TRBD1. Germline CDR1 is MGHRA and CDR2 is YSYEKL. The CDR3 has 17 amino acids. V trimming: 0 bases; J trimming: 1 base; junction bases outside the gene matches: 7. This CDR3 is CASSQDNTGGYSYEQYF. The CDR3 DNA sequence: TGCGCCAGCAGCCAAGACAATACAGGGGGCTATTCCTACGAGCAGTACTTC.

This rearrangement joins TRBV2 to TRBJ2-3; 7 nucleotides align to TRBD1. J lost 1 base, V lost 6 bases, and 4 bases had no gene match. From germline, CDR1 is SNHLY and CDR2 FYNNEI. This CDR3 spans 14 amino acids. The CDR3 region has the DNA TGTGCCAGCAGATCCGGGACAGGCACAGATACGCAGTATTTT. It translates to CASRSGTGTDTQYF.

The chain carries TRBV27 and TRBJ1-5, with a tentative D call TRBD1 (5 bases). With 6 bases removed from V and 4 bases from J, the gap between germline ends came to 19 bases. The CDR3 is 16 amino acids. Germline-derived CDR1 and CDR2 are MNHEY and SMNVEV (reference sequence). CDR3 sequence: CASSRDKTDPNQPQHF. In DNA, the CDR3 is TGTGCCAGCAGCCGAGACAAGACAGACCCAAATCAGCCCCAGCATTTT.

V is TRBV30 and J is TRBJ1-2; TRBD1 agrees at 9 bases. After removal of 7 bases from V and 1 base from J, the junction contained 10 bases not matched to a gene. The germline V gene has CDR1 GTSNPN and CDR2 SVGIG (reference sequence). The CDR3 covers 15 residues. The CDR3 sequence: CALEVQGAVNYGYTF. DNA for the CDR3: TGTGCCTTGGAAGTACAGGGGGCCGTTAACTATGGCTACACCTTC.

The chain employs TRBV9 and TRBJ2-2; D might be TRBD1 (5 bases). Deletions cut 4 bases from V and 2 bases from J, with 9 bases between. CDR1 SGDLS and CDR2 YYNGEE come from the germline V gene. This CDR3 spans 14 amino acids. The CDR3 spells CASSPTVNTGELFF. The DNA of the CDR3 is TGTGCCAGCAGCCCGACAGTCAACACCGGGGAGCTGTTTTTT. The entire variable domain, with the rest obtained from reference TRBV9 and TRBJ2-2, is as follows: DSGVTQTPKHLITATGQRVTLRCSPRSGDLSVYWYQQSLDQGLQFLIQYYNGEERAKGNILERFSAQQFPDLHSELNLSSLELGDSALYFCASSPTVNTGELFFGEGSRLTVL.

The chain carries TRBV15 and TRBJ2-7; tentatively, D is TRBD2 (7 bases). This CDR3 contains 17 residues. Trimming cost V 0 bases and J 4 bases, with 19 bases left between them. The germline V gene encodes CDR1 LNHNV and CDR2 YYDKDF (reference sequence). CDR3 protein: CATSRDGRGQIVYEQYF. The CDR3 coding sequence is TGTGCCACCAGCAGAGATGGGCGGGGGCAGATAGTTTACGAGCAGTACTTC.

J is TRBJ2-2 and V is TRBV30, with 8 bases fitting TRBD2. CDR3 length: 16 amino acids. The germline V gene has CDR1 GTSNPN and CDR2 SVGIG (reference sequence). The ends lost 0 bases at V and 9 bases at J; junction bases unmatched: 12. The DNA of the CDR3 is TGTGCCTGGAGTGTACCAACTAGCGGTCCGTCCTGGGAGCTGTTTTTT. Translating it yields CAWSVPTSGPSWELFF.

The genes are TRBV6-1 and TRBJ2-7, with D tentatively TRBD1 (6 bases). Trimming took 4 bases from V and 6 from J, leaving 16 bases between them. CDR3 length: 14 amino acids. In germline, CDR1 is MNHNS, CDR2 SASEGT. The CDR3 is CASSAHREGAEQYF. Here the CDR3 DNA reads TGTGCCAGCAGTGCCCACAGGGAAGGGGCCGAGCAGTACTTC.